Shown below are 14 T cell receptor beta chains from a single sample sequenced in a study of CD8 T cells in Susac syndrome. Roughly 0.5 to 1 ug RNA was reverse transcribed with random hexamers. MiXCR, run by TCRdb on the immunoSEQ multiplex PCR reads, gives a single entry per CDR3 protein. The data contain approximately 180,000 distinct CDR3 sequences, 90% to 96% of them singletons. The sample was CD4+ T cells from PBMCs. These receptors were collected from a human donor with multiple sclerosis.

This clonotype was seen only once. The junction differs from germline at one of its ends, possibly a read error. V gene TRBV7-7 combines with J gene TRBJ2-7; TRBD1 or TRBD2 may be the D gene (5 bases each). The CDR3 loop spans 16 amino acids. Germline CDR1 reads SSHAT; CDR2 reads FNYEAQ (reference sequence). The CDR3 sequence is CASSFGEPGTSYEQYF. As DNA, the CDR3 is TGTGCTAGCAGCTTCGGTGAACCAGGGACCTCCTACGAGCAGTACTTC.

V gene TRBV5-6 combines with J gene TRBJ2-3, with 13 bases identical to TRBD2. Germline CDR1 SGHDT, CDR2 YYEEEE. This CDR3 comprises 14 residues. Germline trimming cut 3 bases from V and 9 bases from J; bases unmatched to any gene: 4. This CDR3 reads CASSSTSGGNTQYF. Written as DNA, the CDR3 is TGTGCCAGCAGCTCGACTAGCGGGGGGAACACGCAGTATTTT.

The V and J genes are TRBV7-2 and TRBJ1-5, with D possibly TRBD1 on 5 matching bases. The CDR3 has 16 residues. The V end lost 2 bases, the J end lost 0 bases, and 11 bases lay between the germline ends. CDR1 and CDR2 from the germline V gene are SGHTA and FQGNSA. The CDR3 loop is CASSLSWGNSNQPQHF. DNA of the CDR3: TGTGCCAGCAGCTTAAGTTGGGGGAATAGCAATCAGCCCCAGCATTTT.

The chain joins TRBV30 to TRBJ2-7; D gene unclear. V was clipped by 3 bases and J by 2 bases, with 8 bases between them. CDR1 GTSNPN and CDR2 SVGIG come from the germline V gene (reference sequence). This CDR3 has 12 residues. The CDR3 protein is CAWRTAAYEQYF. The CDR3 nucleotides are TGTGCCTGGAGGACGGCGGCCTACGAGCAGTACTTC. Full variable domain (missing parts from reference TRBV30 and TRBJ2-7): SQTIHQWPATLVQPVGSPLSLECTVEGTSNPNLYWYRQAAGRGLQLLFYSVGIGQISSEVPQNLSASRPQDRQFILSSKKLLLSDSGFYLCAWRTAAYEQYFGPGTRLTVT.

The rearrangement joins TRBV19 to TRBJ1-4, with D possibly being TRBD1 (6 bases). This CDR3 is built from 14 residues. Trimming removed 5 bases from V and 8 bases from J, with 15 bases in between. Germline lookup yields CDR1 LNHDA and CDR2 SQIVND (reference sequence). CDR3 sequence: CASSLQGWDEKLFF. The CDR3 DNA follows: TGTGCCAGTAGTTTACAGGGTTGGGACGAAAAACTGTTTTTT.

The chain couples TRBV20-1 to TRBJ2-7, with TRBD1 matching over 10 bases. Trimming cost V 6 bases and J 5 bases; bases outside gene matches: 7. This CDR3 comprises 13 residues. CDR1 is DFQATT and CDR2 is SNEGSKA in the germline V gene (reference sequence). The CDR3 nucleotides read TGCAGTGCGTATAGGGACAGGGGTAACGAGCAGTACTTC. Translated: CSAYRDRGNEQYF.

The V call is TRBV12-3 or TRBV12-4, the J call TRBJ2-7; 7 nucleotides line up with TRBD1. The V and J ends lost 6 bases and 4 bases, in that order; junction bases with no gene match: 12. This CDR3 is built from 15 residues. CDR3 amino acids: CASSPVGTVRYEQYF. In DNA form, the CDR3 reads TGTGCCAGCAGCCCAGTAGGGACAGTTCGGTACGAGCAGTACTTC.

This chain uses TRBV2 with TRBJ1-2; D is unresolved. Germline loops: CDR1 SNHLY, CDR2 FYNNEI. Trimming left V 5 bases short and J 5 bases short, with 15 bases between. CDR3 length: 14 residues. This CDR3 reads CASSWRQDPYGYTF. DNA of the CDR3: TGTGCCAGCAGTTGGAGGCAGGACCCATATGGCTACACCTTC.

In its sample, this clonotype was seen once. The chain links TRBV7-9 to TRBJ2-7, with 11 positions matching TRBD2. The CDR3 covers 14 residues. V was clipped by 5 bases and J by 6 bases; unmatched bases: 6. CDR1 and CDR2 from the germline V gene are SEHNR and FQNEAQ (reference sequence). CDR3 loop: CASSNSGGVLEQYF. DNA of the CDR3: TGTGCCAGCAGCAATAGCGGGGGGGTTCTCGAGCAGTACTTC.

The V gene is TRBV15, the J gene TRBJ1-2; maybe TRBD1 (5 bases). V lost 1 base to trimming and J lost 7 bases, with 10 bases between them. The CDR3 totals 13 residues. Germline assignment: CDR1 LNHNV and CDR2 YYDKDF (reference sequence). For the CDR3, the DNA is TGTGCCACCAGCAGAGGCCCAGGGTTTGGCTACACCTTC. It translates to CATSRGPGFGYTF.

This rearrangement joins TRBV2 to TRBJ2-7, with D perhaps matching TRBD1 (6 bases). Per germline, CDR1 SNHLY and CDR2 FYNNEI. The CDR3 sequence is 15 residues long. V shed 4 bases and J shed 4 bases, with 17 bases lying between them. As DNA, the CDR3 is TGTGCCAGCAGTGCACCAGGGGCCGCCGGGTACGAGCAGTACTTC. It specifies CASSAPGAAGYEQYF. The full variable domain, its missing parts supplied by reference TRBV2 and TRBJ2-7, is EPEVTQTPSHQVTQMGQEVILRCVPISNHLYFYWYRQILGQKVEFLVSFYNNEISEKSEIFDDQFSVERPDGSNFTLKIRSTKLEDSAMYFCASSAPGAAGYEQYFGPGTRLTVT.

The V gene is TRBV4-3, the J gene TRBJ2-1; D is perhaps TRBD2 (6 bases). In germline, CDR1 is LGHNA, CDR2 YSLEER. Trimming pared 4 bases from V and 8 bases from J, leaving 15 bases between. The CDR3 totals 14 residues. Here the CDR3 DNA reads TGCGCCAGCAGCCGGTCGGGGGAAGGGGATGAGCAGTTCTTC. This translates into CASSRSGEGDEQFF.

V usage is TRBV27 and J usage is TRBJ2-1; 9 bases align to TRBD1. Germline V gene sequence: CDR1 MNHEY, CDR2 SMNVEV (reference sequence). V trimming: 6 bases; J trimming: 3 bases; junction bases outside the gene matches: 12. The CDR3 sequence is 17 residues long. CDR3 bases: TGTGCCAGCAGCTTTCTCCCGGGACAGGGAGACTACAATGAGCAGTTCTTC. This gives the protein CASSFLPGQGDYNEQFF.

The V and J genes are TRBV7-9 and TRBJ1-2; 9 bases agree with TRBD1. This CDR3 contains 14 residues. CDR1 SEHNR and CDR2 FQNEAQ come from the germline V gene (reference sequence). Unmatched junction bases numbered 5, after V lost 4 bases and J lost 5 bases. CDR3 amino acids: CASSWDRAEYGYTF. Written as DNA, the CDR3 is TGTGCCAGCAGCTGGGACAGGGCGGAATATGGCTACACCTTC.